This is a list of T cell receptor beta chains from one sample in a study of CD8+CD57+ T cells in acquired aplastic anemia. From the reads, TCRdb called clonotypes with MiXCR, one entry per CDR3 protein. Among 130,000 or so distinct CDR3 sequences, 55% to 60% were seen once, and the ten largest hold under 35%. The sample was sorted CD4+, CD8+, or CD8+CD57+ T cells (not recorded which) from PBMCs. These receptors were taken from a human donor with aplastic anemia. Both conserved end residues are part of each CDR3. Each record gives: CDR3 protein, CDR3 DNA, D gene, J gene, V gene, clone size. A D gene is named only where the DNA matches it firmly. The listing skips clone size in some rows; elsewhere it reads once, few, many or a size class.

CDR3aa: CAFGGPSYNEQFF
CDR3nt: TGTGCCTTCGGGGGTCCTTCCTACAATGAGCAGTTCTTC
d_gene: -
j_gene: TRBJ2-1
v_gene: TRBV10-3
abundance: once

CDR3aa: CASSLGYRNFQETQYF
CDR3nt: TGTGCCAGCAGTTTAGGGTACCGAAATTTCCAAGAGACCCAGTACTTC
d_gene: -
j_gene: TRBJ2-5
v_gene: TRBV12-3/TRBV12-4
abundance: many

CDR3aa: CASSASGGTYEQYF
CDR3nt: TGCGCCAGCAGTGCTAGCGGGGGGACCTACGAGCAGTACTTC
d_gene: TRBD2
j_gene: TRBJ2-7
v_gene: TRBV10-1
abundance: few

CDR3aa: CASRVGERENNEQFF
CDR3nt: TGTGCCAGCCGCGTGGGAGAGCGGGAGAACAATGAGCAGTTCTTC
d_gene: TRBD2
j_gene: TRBJ2-1
v_gene: TRBV2
abundance: few

CDR3aa: CSVSSAGTGYGYTF
CDR3nt: TGCAGCGTTTCTTCTGCTGGGACAGGCTATGGCTACACCTTC
d_gene: TRBD1
j_gene: TRBJ1-2
v_gene: TRBV29-1
abundance: once

CDR3aa: CATSGTGAETQYF
CDR3nt: TGTGCCACCTCCGGGACAGGGGCAGAGACCCAGTACTTC
d_gene: TRBD1
j_gene: TRBJ2-5
v_gene: TRBV24-1
abundance: -

CDR3aa: CASSQGGLSSYEQYF
CDR3nt: TGCGCCAGCAGCCAAGGGGGGTTGAGCTCCTACGAGCAGTACTTC
d_gene: -
j_gene: TRBJ2-7
v_gene: TRBV4-1
abundance: many

CDR3aa: CASYVGAEAFF
CDR3nt: TGTGCCAGCTACGTGGGGGCTGAAGCTTTCTTT
d_gene: -
j_gene: TRBJ1-1
v_gene: TRBV7-6
abundance: few

CDR3aa: CASSKRTSQETQYF
CDR3nt: TGTGCCAGCAGCAAAAGGACTAGTCAAGAGACCCAGTACTTC
d_gene: TRBD2
j_gene: TRBJ2-5
v_gene: TRBV7-8
abundance: -

CDR3aa: CASSLVSWGEKLFF
CDR3nt: TGTGCCAGCAGCTTAGTGTCTTGGGGTGAAAAACTGTTTTTT
d_gene: -
j_gene: TRBJ1-4
v_gene: TRBV7-9
abundance: once

CDR3aa: CASSGTGVVSNTGELFF
CDR3nt: TGTGCCAGCAGCGGAACAGGGGTGGTGTCGAACACCGGGGAGCTGTTTTTT
d_gene: TRBD1
j_gene: TRBJ2-2
v_gene: TRBV9
abundance: many

CDR3aa: CASSFAQIYEQYF
CDR3nt: TGTGCCAGCAGCTTCGCACAGATCTACGAGCAGTACTTC
d_gene: -
j_gene: TRBJ2-7
v_gene: TRBV7-3
abundance: -

CDR3aa: CASSTWTGDTQYF
CDR3nt: TGTGCCAGCAGCACCTGGACGGGAGATACGCAGTATTTT
d_gene: -
j_gene: TRBJ2-3
v_gene: TRBV7-7
abundance: -

CDR3aa: CASSHYREWTEAFF
CDR3nt: TGTGCCAGCAGCCATTACAGGGAATGGACTGAAGCTTTCTTT
d_gene: -
j_gene: TRBJ1-1
v_gene: TRBV5-6
abundance: once

CDR3aa: CASSLMDRVDEQYF
CDR3nt: TGCGCCAGCAGCTTGATGGACAGGGTCGACGAGCAGTACTTC
d_gene: TRBD1
j_gene: TRBJ2-7
v_gene: TRBV5-1
abundance: -

CDR3aa: CATSRGGAGGAYNEQFF
CDR3nt: TGTGCCACCAGCAGAGGTGGTGCGGGGGGAGCCTACAATGAGCAGTTCTTC
d_gene: TRBD2
j_gene: TRBJ2-1
v_gene: TRBV15
abundance: -

CDR3aa: CAISEKMSGGIAKNIQYF
CDR3nt: TGTGCCATCAGTGAGAAAATGTCAGGAGGGATAGCCAAAAACATTCAGTACTTC
d_gene: -
j_gene: TRBJ2-4
v_gene: TRBV10-3
abundance: -